A single sample gave rise to the 13 T cell receptor beta chains below, sequenced in a study of T cells after yellow fever vaccination. Each CDR3 protein is one row after TCRdb ran MiXCR on the 5' RACE reads. This repertoire shows approximately 160,000 distinct CDR3 sequences, 6.2% found once; its top ten account for under 3%. The material sequenced was CD4+ T cells sorted from PBMCs, taken on the day of the first yellow fever vaccination. The receptors originated from a man between 18 and 29 years old who received the YFV17D yellow fever vaccine.

This sequence joins TRBV20-1 and TRBJ2-3, with 8 bases matching TRBD2. The CDR3 has 14 amino acids. After removal of 4 bases from V and 2 bases from J, the junction contained 5 bases not matched to a gene. Germline CDR1 DFQATT, CDR2 SNEGSKA (reference sequence). The CDR3 sequence is CSAIERGNTDTQYF. The DNA of the CDR3 is TGCAGTGCTATTGAGCGGGGGAACACAGATACGCAGTATTTT.

V gene TRBV18 combines with J gene TRBJ2-7; D is uncertain. The CDR3 is 13 residues long. V gave up 6 bases and J gave up 2 bases, with 11 bases separating them. Germline V gene sequence: CDR1 KGHSH, CDR2 LQKENI. For the CDR3, the DNA is TGTGCCAGCTCTGAGTCGGAAACCTACGAGCAGTACTTC. It is translated as CASSESETYEQYF.

In its sample, this clonotype was seen a few times. The chain uses TRBV6-6 and TRBJ2-7; a possible D gene is TRBD2 (5 bases). The CDR3 is 10 amino acids. The V and J ends lost 8 bases and 5 bases respectively, with 7 bases between them. Germline loops: CDR1 MNHNY, CDR2 SVGAGI (reference sequence). In nucleotides, the CDR3 is TGTGCCAGCGGGCGGGACGAGCAGTACTTC. Translated, it gives CASGRDEQYF.

The CDR3 loop is CASSFTGLAGFSEQFF. CDR3 sequence (DNA): TGCGCCAGCAGCTTTACAGGACTAGCGGGTTTCTCTGAGCAGTTCTTC. V is TRBV5-1 and J is TRBJ2-1; 11 bases agree with TRBD2. Germline V CDR1 and CDR2: SGHRS, YFSETQ. This CDR3 is built from 16 residues. Trimming took 2 bases from V and 9 from J; bases not matched to a gene: 10.

The chain links TRBV5-1 to TRBJ2-3; no reliable D call. The germline gives CDR1 SGHRS, CDR2 YFSETQ. Trimming stripped 0 bases from V and 6 bases from J, with 11 bases between. The CDR3 is made up of 14 amino acids. CDR3 nucleotide sequence: TGCGCCAGCAGCTTGGCGGCGACGATGGATACGCAGTATTTT. This sequence encodes CASSLAATMDTQYF. Looking up the rest from reference TRBV5-1 and TRBJ2-3 gives the full variable domain: KAGVTQTPRYLIKTRGQQVTLSCSPISGHRSVSWYQQTPGQGLQFLFEYFSETQRNKGNFPGRFSGRQFSNSRSEMNVSTLELGDSALYLCASSLAATMDTQYFGPGTRLTVL.

This clonotype appeared a few times. The chain is built from TRBV4-2 and TRBJ2-7; 12 bases agree with TRBD2. The CDR3 is made up of 14 amino acids. Germline V gene sequence: CDR1 LGHNA, CDR2 YNFKEQ. Trimming removed 1 base from V and 6 bases from J; junction bases left unmatched: 1. CDR3 in DNA: TGTGCCAGCAGCCAAGGACTAGCGGGGGCCGAGCAGTACTTC. Residues: CASSQGLAGAEQYF.

This clonotype appeared a few times. The chain has TRBV12-3 or TRBV12-4 and TRBJ1-5; D is possibly TRBD1 (6 bases). V lost 2 bases and J 11 bases, leaving 16 bases between the germline ends. CDR3 length: 14 amino acids. CDR3 in amino acids: CASSLRQGSSAQHF. The CDR3 DNA is TGTGCCAGCAGTTTAAGGCAGGGGAGTTCGGCCCAGCATTTT.

The gene calls are TRBV15 and TRBJ1-1, with 8 nucleotides matching TRBD1. The CDR3 runs 17 residues. In germline, CDR1 is LNHNV, CDR2 YYDKDF (reference sequence). V dropped 1 base and J dropped 0; count of bases not matched to a gene: 7. CDR3 residues: CATSRGLTGAMNTEAFF. The CDR3 coding sequence is TGTGCCACCAGCAGAGGGTTGACAGGGGCCATGAACACTGAAGCTTTCTTT.

At least ten counts were recorded for this clonotype. This chain joins TRBV7-9 and TRBJ2-5; D is unclear. CDR3 length: 11 amino acids. Germline V lookup: CDR1 SEHNR, CDR2 FQNEAQ (reference sequence). V gave up 7 bases and J gave up 5 bases, with 8 bases separating them. The CDR3 DNA reads as TGTGCCAGCACCGACGTCGAGACCCAGTACTTC. The encoded protein is CASTDVETQYF.

The V call is TRBV7-2, the J call TRBJ2-5; 9 bases agree with TRBD2. The CDR3 has 15 residues. In germline, CDR1 is SGHTA, CDR2 FQGNSA. The V and J ends lost 5 bases and 0 bases, in that order; junction bases with no gene match: 4. The CDR3 DNA is TGTGCCAGCAGCGGCAGCGGGGGGAACCAAGAGACCCAGTACTTC. Its protein product is CASSGSGGNQETQYF.

This clonotype was seen repeatedly, ten times or more. The rearrangement uses TRBV12-3 or TRBV12-4 and TRBJ1-5; tentative D call: TRBD1 (6 bases). The CDR3 runs to 12 residues. Trimming cost V 5 bases and J 7 bases, with 9 bases left between them. The CDR3 DNA follows: TGTGCCAGCAGTGCAGGGGTCCAGCCCCAGCATTTT. Translation gives CASSAGVQPQHF.

In this sample, this clonotype turned up a few times. The chain links TRBV6-1 to TRBJ1-1; D remains ambiguous. Germline CDR1 MNHNS, CDR2 SASEGT. The V end was cut by 4 bases, the J end by 4 bases, with 10 bases between. The CDR3 contains 13 residues. CDR3: CASSVGRTTEAFF. The CDR3 DNA reads TGTGCCAGCAGTGTCGGTAGGACCACTGAAGCTTTCTTT.

V and J are TRBV5-5 and TRBJ1-5; no firm D call. Trimming removed 3 bases at V and 3 bases at J, with 10 bases between. CDR1 is SGHKS, CDR2 YYEKEE, per germline (reference sequence). There are 14 residues in the CDR3. The CDR3 region has the DNA TGTGCCAGCAGCTGGTACAGCAACAATCAGCCCCAGCATTTT. Protein product: CASSWYSNNQPQHF. Drawing the rest from reference TRBV5-5 and TRBJ1-5, the complete variable domain is DAGVTQSPTHLIKTRGQQVTLRCSPISGHKSVSWYQQVLGQGPQFIFQYYEKEERGRGNFPDRFSARQFPNYSSELNVNALLLGDSALYLCASSWYSNNQPQHFGDGTRLSIL.